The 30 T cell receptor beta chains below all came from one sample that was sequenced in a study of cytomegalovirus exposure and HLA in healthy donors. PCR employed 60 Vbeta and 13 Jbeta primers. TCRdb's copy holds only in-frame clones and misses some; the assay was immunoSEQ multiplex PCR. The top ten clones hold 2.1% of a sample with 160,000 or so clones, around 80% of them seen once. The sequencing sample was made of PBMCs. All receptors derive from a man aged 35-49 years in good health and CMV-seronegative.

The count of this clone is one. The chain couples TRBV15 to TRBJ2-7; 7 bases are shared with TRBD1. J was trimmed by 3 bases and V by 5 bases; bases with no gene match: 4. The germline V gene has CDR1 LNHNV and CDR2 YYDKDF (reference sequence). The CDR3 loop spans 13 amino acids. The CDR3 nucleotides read TGTGCCACCAGCCTTAACAGGGGCTACGAGCAGTACTTC. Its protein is CATSLNRGYEQYF.

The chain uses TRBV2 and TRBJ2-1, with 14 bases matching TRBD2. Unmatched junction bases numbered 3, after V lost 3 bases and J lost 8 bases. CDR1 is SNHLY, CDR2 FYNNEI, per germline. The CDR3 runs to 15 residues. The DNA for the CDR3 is TGTGCCAGCAGTGAGACTAGCGGGAGGGCGCATGAGCAGTTCTTC. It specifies CASSETSGRAHEQFF.

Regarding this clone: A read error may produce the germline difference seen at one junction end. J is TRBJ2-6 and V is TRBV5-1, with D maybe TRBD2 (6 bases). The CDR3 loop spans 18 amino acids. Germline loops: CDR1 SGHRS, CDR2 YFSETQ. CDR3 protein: CASSFNGLPGTGANGLTF. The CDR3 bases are TGCGCCAGCAGCTTTAACGGACTCCCGGGGACTGGGGCCAACGGCCTGACTTTC.

The chain's CDR3 is CASSLQGQGFEKLFF. In nucleotides, the CDR3 is TGTGCCAGCAGCTTACAAGGACAGGGTTTTGAAAAACTGTTTTTT. The chain employs TRBV7-8 and TRBJ1-4, with 8 bases aligning to TRBD1. CDR1 is SGHVS, CDR2 FQNEAQ, per germline. V lost 2 bases, J lost 7 bases, and 6 bases stayed unmatched. This CDR3 spans 15 amino acids.

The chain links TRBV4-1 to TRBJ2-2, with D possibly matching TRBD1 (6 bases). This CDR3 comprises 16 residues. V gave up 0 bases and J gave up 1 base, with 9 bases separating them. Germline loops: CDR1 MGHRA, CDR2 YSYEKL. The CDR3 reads CASSQDGTMNTGELFF. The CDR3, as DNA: TGCGCCAGCAGCCAAGATGGGACAATGAACACCGGGGAGCTGTTTTTT.

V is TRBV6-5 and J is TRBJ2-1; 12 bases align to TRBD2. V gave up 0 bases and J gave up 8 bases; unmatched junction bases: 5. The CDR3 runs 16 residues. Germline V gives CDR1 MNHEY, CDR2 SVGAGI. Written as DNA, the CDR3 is TGTGCCAGCAGTTACTCGAGACTAGCGGGGGCGGATGAGCAGTTCTTC. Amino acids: CASSYSRLAGADEQFF.

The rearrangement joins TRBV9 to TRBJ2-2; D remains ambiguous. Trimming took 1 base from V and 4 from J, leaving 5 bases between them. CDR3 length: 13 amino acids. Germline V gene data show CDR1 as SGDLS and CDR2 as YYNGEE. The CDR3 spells CASSVQATGELFF. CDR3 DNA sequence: TGTGCCAGCAGCGTACAGGCCACCGGGGAGCTGTTTTTT. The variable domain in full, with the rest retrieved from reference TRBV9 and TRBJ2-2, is DSGVTQTPKHLITATGQRVTLRCSPRSGDLSVYWYQQSLDQGLQFLIQYYNGEERAKGNILERFSAQQFPDLHSELNLSSLELGDSALYFCASSVQATGELFFGEGSRLTVL.

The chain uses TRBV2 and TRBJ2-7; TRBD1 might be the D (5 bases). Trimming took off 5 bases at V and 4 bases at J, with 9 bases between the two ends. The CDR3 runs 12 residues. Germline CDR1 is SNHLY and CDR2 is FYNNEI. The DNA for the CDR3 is TGTGCCAGCAGTCAAGACAGTTACGAGCAGTACTTC. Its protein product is CASSQDSYEQYF.

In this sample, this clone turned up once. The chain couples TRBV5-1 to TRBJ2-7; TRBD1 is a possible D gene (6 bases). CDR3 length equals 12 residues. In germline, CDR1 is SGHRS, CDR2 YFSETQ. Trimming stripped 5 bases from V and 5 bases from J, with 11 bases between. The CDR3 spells CASSTGTDEQYF. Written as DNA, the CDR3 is TGCGCCAGCAGTACAGGGACGGACGAGCAGTACTTC.

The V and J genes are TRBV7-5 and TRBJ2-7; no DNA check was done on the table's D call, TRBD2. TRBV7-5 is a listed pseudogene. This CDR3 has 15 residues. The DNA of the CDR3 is TGTGCCAGAAGCCTGCCCATGGTAGAAGTCTACGAGCAGTACTTC. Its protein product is CARSLPMVEVYEQYF.

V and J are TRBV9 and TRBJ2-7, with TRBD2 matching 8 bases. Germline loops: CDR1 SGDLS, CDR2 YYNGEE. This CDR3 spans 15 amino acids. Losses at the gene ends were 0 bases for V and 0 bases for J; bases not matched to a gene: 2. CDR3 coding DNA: TGTGCCAGCAGCGTAGGCAGCGGGAGCTCCTACGAGCAGTACTTC. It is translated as CASSVGSGSSYEQYF.

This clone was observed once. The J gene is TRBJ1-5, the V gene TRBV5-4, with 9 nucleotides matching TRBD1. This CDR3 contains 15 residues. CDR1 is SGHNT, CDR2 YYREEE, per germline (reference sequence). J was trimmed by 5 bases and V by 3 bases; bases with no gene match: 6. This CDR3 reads CASSSGQGFDQPQHF. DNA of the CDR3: TGTGCCAGCAGCTCCGGACAGGGGTTCGATCAGCCCCAGCATTTT.

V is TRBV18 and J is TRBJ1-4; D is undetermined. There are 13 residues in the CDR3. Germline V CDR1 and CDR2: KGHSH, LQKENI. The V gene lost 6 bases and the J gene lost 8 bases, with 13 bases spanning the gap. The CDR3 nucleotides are TGTGCCAGCTCGCCAAGTACGGAGGAAAAACTGTTTTTT. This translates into CASSPSTEEKLFF.

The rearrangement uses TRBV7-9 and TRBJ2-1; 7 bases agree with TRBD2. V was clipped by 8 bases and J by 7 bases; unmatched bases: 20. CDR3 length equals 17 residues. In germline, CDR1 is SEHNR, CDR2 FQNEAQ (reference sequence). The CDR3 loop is CASQGGEGEQVLNEQFF. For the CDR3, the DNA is TGTGCCAGCCAGGGAGGGGAGGGAGAGCAAGTATTAAATGAGCAGTTCTTC.

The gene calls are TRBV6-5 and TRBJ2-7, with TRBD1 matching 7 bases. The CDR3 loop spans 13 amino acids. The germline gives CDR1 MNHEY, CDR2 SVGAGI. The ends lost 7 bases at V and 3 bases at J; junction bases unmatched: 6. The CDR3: CASKVGGLYEQYF. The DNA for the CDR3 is TGTGCCAGCAAGGTAGGGGGCCTCTACGAGCAGTACTTC.

The CDR3 DNA follows: TGCGCCAGCAGTCAATCAGGGGGCGCGGGCTCCCTTCGCAATCAGCCCCAGCATTTT. Its protein product is CASSQSGGAGSLRNQPQHF. J is TRBJ1-5 and V is TRBV23-1; 7 nucleotides match TRBD1. TRBV23-1 is an ORF for which the function is uncertain. V gave up 0 bases and J gave up 2 bases; unmatched junction bases: 13. This CDR3 is built from 19 residues.

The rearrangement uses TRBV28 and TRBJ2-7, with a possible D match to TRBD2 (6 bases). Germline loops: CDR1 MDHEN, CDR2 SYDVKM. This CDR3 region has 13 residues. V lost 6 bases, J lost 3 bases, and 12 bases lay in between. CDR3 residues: CASSPGGGYEQYF. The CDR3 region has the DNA TGTGCCAGCAGCCCCGGGGGAGGCTACGAGCAGTACTTC.

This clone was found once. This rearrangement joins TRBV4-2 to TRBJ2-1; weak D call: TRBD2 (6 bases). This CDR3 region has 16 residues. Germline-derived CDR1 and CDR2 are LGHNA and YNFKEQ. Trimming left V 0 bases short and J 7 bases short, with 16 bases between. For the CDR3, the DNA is TGTGCCAGCAGCCAAGATGTCGCGGGATCGGGGAATGAGCAGTTCTTC. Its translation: CASSQDVAGSGNEQFF.

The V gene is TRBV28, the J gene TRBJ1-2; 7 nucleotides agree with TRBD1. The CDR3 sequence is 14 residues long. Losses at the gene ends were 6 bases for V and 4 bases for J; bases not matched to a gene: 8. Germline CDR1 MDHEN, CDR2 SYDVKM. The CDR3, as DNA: TGTGCCAGCAGAACCTCAGGGGACAGCTATGGCTACACCTTC. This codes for CASRTSGDSYGYTF.

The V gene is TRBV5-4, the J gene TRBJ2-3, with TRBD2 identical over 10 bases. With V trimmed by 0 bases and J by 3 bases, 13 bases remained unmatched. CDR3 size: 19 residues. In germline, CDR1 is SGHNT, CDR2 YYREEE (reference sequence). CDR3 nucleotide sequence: TGTGCCAGCAGCTTGGAGAACAGGTGGGCTAGCGGGAGAACAGATACGCAGTATTTT. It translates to CASSLENRWASGRTDTQYF.

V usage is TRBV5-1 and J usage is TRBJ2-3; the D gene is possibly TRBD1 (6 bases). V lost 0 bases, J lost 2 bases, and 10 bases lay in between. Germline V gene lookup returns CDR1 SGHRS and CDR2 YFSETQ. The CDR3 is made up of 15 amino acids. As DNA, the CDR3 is TGCGCCAGCAGCTTGGGGACAGTAACCACAGATACGCAGTATTTT. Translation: CASSLGTVTTDTQYF.

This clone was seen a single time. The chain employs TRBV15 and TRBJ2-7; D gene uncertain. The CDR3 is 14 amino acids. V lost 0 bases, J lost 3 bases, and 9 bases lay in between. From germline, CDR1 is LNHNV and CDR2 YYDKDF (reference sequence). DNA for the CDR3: TGTGCCACCAGCAGAGATCATGGCGGCTACGAGCAGTACTTC. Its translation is CATSRDHGGYEQYF.

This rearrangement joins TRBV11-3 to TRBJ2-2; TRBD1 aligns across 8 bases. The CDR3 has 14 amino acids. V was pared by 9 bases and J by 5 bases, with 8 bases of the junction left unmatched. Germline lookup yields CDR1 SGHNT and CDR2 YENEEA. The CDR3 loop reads CARTQGARTGELFF. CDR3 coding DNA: TGTGCCAGGACGCAGGGGGCGAGGACCGGGGAGCTGTTTTTT. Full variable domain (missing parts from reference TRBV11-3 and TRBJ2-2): EAGVVQSPRYKIIEKKQPVAFWCNPISGHNTLYWYLQNLGQGPELLIRYENEEAVDDSQLPKDRFSAERLKGVDSTLKIQPAELGDSAVYLCARTQGARTGELFFGEGSRLTVL.

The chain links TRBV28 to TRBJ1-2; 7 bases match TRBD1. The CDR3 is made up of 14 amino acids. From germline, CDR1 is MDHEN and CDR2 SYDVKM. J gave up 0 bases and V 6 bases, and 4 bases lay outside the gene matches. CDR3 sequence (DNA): TGTGCCAGCAGACCAGACAGGGCTAACTATGGCTACACCTTC. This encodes CASRPDRANYGYTF.

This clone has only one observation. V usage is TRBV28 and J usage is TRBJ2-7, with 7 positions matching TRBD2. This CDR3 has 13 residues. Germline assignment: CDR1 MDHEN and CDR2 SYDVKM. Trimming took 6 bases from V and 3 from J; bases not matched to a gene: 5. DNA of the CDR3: TGTGCCAGCAGGCTAGCGGCCTTCTACGAGCAGTACTTC. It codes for CASRLAAFYEQYF. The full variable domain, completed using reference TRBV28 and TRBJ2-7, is DVKVTQSSRYLVKRTGEKVFLECVQDMDHENMFWYRQDPGLGLRLIYFSYDVKMKEKGDIPEGYSVSREKKERFSLILESASTNQTSMYLCASRLAAFYEQYFGPGTRLTVT.

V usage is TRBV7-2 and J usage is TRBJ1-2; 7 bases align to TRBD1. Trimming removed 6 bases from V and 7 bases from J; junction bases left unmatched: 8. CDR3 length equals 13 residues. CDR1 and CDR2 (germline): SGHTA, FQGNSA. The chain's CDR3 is CASRPKGASGYTF. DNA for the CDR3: TGTGCCAGCAGGCCTAAGGGGGCGTCTGGCTACACCTTC.

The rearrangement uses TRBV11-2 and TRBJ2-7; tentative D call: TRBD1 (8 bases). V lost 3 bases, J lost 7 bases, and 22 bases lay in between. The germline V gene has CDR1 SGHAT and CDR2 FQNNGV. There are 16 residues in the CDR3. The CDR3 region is CASSLRQGTVGGEQYF. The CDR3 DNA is TGTGCCAGCAGCTTGAGACAGGGGACCGTGGGGGGGGAGCAGTACTTC.

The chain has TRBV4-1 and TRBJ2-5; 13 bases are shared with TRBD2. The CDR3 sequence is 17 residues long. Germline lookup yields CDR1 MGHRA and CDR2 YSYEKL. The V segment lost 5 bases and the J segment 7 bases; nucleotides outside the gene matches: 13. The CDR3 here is CASSKGLAGITGSTQYF. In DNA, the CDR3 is TGCGCCAGCAGCAAGGGACTAGCGGGGATTACCGGTTCGACCCAGTACTTC.

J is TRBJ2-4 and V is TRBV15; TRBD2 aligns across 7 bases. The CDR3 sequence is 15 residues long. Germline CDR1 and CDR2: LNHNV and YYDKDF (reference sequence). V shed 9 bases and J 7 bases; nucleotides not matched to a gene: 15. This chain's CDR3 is CATSLGDYSLNIQYF. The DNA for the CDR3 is TGTGCCACATCCCTCGGGGACTATTCTTTGAACATTCAGTACTTC. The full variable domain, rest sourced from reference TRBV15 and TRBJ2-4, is DAMVIQNPRYQVTQFGKPVTLSCSQTLNHNVMYWYQQKSSQAPKLLFHYYDKDFNNEADTPDNFQSRRPNTSFCFLDIRSPGLGDTAMYLCATSLGDYSLNIQYFGAGTRLSVL.

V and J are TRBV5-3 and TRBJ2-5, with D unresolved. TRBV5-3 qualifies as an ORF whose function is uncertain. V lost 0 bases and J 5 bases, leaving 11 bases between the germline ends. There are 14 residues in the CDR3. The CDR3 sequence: CARSLGGRPETQYF. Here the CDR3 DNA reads TGTGCCAGAAGCTTGGGAGGTAGGCCGGAGACCCAGTACTTC.